This TCR beta chain comes out of a study of T cells in Graves' hyperthyroidism and ophthalmopathy. This CDR3 is built from 15 residues. Germline V gene lookup returns CDR1 DFQATT and CDR2 SNEGSKA (reference sequence). With 0 bases removed from V and 0 bases from J, the gap between germline ends came to 11 bases. There were TCR beta CDR3 regions amplified from RNA transcripts. The HTBI primer set drove a first-round RT-PCR of the TCR CDR3. Via MiXCR, TCRdb re-called the multiplex PCR reads, giving one row per CDR3 protein. The sample lists more than 600,000 distinct CDR3 sequences, about 16% occurring once. Only a few counts were recorded for this clonotype.

The chain recombines TRBV20-1 with TRBJ1-2; tentatively, D is TRBD1 (6 bases). This receptor was taken from a man aged 18 to 30 with Graves' hyperthyroidism. Specimen: blood. CDR3 nucleotide sequence: TGCAGTGCTAGAGATTGGTCAGGGGCTAACTATGGCTACACCTTC. Its protein is CSARDWSGANYGYTF.